This T cell receptor beta chain originates from a study of blood T cell repertoires in COVID-19. Germline V lookup: CDR1 SGHRS, CDR2 YFSETQ. V dropped 4 bases and J dropped 4; count of bases not matched to a gene: 8. The CDR3 runs to 15 residues. Cohorts were based on clinical histories the participants reported. Cohort 3 recovered donors had two negative PCRs, clearance, or symptom resolution. Original methodology: Scientists estimated how many nucleated cells there were by amplifying reference gene primers. Sequencing was performed with immunoSEQ multiplex PCR; in TCRdb, only in-frame clones are kept and a portion is missing. That table is the source of V, J and clone size, and D and trimming were worked out from the DNA. In the table there are 110,000 to 150,000 clones, around 85% of which are singletons.

The source of this sequence is a man aged 50-59 years who had recovered from COVID-19. The chain joins TRBV5-1 to TRBJ1-5, with 7 bases that match TRBD1. Sequenced material: PBMCs or T cells enriched from blood (not recorded which). The CDR3 nucleotides read TGCGCCAGCAGCCCGCAAGGGGGCGCAAATCAGCCCCAGCATTTT. Its translation is CASSPQGGANQPQHF.